This TCR beta chain was sequenced during a study of blood T cells in healthy people across ages. Whole-study results and caveats: Expanded clonotype shifts may have been confounded, as the donors had an unknown CMV status.

This clonotype has only a few counts. Its target is not known. The CDR3 spans 19 residues. The V gene's germline CDR1 is LGHNT and CDR2 FRNRAP. The V gene lost 4 bases and the J gene lost 6 bases, with 28 bases spanning the gap. It was with a sample-barcoded 5' primer and a J-beta primer mix that a second PCR of roughly 7 to 12 cycles was run. TCRdb reanalysed the 5' RACE reads using MiXCR and keeps one entry per CDR3 protein. The sample has about 630,000 distinct CDR3 sequences, around 21% seen once. This TCR came from a man aged 65 to 85 in good health. The sequenced sample consisted of blood. The rearrangement uses TRBV12-5 and TRBJ2-1; D possibly corresponds to TRBD1 (10 bases). The CDR3 here is CASGSPGTGVAGDSNEQFF. The CDR3 coding sequence is TGTGCTAGTGGTTCTCCCGGGACAGGGGTAGCGGGAGACAGCAATGAGCAGTTCTTC.